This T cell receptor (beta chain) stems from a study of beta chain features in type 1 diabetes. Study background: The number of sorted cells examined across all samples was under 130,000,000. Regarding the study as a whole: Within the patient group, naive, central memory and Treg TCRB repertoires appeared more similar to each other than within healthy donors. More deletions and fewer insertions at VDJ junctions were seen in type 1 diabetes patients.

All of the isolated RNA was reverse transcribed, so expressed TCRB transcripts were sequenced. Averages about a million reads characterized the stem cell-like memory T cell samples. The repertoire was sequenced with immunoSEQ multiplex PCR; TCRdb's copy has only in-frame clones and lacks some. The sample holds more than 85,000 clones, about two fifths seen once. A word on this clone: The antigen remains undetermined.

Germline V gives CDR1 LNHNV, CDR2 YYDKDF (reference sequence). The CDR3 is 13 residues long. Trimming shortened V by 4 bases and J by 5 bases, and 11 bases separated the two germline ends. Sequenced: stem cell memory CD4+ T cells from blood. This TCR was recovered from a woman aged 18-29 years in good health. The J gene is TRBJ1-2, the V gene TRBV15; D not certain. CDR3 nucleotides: TGTGCCACCAGCACCATCACACAGTATGGCTACACCTTC. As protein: CATSTITQYGYTF.